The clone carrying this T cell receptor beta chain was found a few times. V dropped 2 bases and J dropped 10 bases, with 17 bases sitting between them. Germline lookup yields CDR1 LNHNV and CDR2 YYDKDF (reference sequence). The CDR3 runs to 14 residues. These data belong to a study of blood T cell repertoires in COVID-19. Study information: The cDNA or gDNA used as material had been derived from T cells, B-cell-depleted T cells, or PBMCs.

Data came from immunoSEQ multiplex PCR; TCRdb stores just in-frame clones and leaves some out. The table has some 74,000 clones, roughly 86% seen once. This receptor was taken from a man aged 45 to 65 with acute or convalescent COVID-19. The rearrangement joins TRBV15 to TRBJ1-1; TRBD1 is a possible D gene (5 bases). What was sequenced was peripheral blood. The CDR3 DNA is TGTGCCACCAGCAGACGAGGGGATTTCGGGGGAGCTTTCTTT. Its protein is CATSRRGDFGGAFF.